The present TCR beta chain was sequenced within a study of Ad26.COV2.S vaccination and SARS-CoV-2 variants. The wider study: Trial arm assignment for the donor was COV1001 Ad26.COV2.S. Study findings and constraints: Breadth and depth estimates from TCRs may understate total T cell responses.

Some clones are missing from TCRdb's copy, which holds only in-frame ones; the method was immunoSEQ multiplex PCR. The data hold 450,000 to 550,000 clones, with roughly nine tenths observed a single time. Turning to this clone: Its antigen remains unidentified.

Between the trimmed V and J ends, which lost 0 bases and 0 bases, there was a span of 18 bases. This CDR3 has 18 amino acids. Germline values: CDR1 MRHNA, CDR2 SNTAGT. Treatment described: approximately 18 received Ad26.COV2.S at low or high dose, single or two shots; 5 received placebo; per-sample allocation not given. On day 63 after the first injection, vaccine and placebo recipients gave samples. Vaccination used an Ad26 vector expressing Wuhan-strain SARS-CoV-2 spike. The sequence derives from a person between 18 and 65 years old who received the Ad26.COV2.S COVID-19 vaccine or a placebo. This rearrangement joins TRBV6-4 to TRBJ2-7; the D gene is possibly TRBD1 (6 bases). The sample here was peripheral blood, taken in a trial of Ad26.COV2.S vaccine versus placebo. The CDR3 coding sequence is TGTGCCAGCAGTGACTCGAGTCTTGAGGGGGTTGGCTCCTACGAGCAGTACGTC. This codes for CASSDSSLEGVGSYEQYV.